This T cell receptor beta chain was recovered during a study of beta chain features in type 1 diabetes. Study-wide results and limits: People with Type 1 diabetes carried modestly yet significantly shorter TCRB CDR3s in all four CD4+ subsets. The VDJ junctions of type 1 diabetes patients carried fewer insertions and more deletions.

On this clone itself: Its specificity is not known.

The germline CDR1 and CDR2 sequences are LGHNT and FRNRAP. CDR3 length: 18 residues. V dropped 5 bases and J dropped 3 bases, with 20 bases sitting between them. All of the isolated RNA was reverse transcribed, so expressed TCRB transcripts were sequenced. The protocol was immunoSEQ multiplex PCR, while the TCRdb copy is restricted to in-frame clones and leaves out a portion. The sample has 200,000 to 300,000 clones, 13% to 15% seen once. The TCR sequence derives from a woman between 40 and 55 years old in good health. The chain is built from TRBV12-5 and TRBJ2-6; possible D gene TRBD1, 6 bases. Sequencing was performed on naive CD4+ T cells from blood. The CDR3 loop is CASGNRAGPLFGANVLTF. The CDR3 DNA sequence: TGTGCTAGTGGTAACAGGGCCGGGCCTCTCTTTGGGGCCAACGTCCTGACTTTC.